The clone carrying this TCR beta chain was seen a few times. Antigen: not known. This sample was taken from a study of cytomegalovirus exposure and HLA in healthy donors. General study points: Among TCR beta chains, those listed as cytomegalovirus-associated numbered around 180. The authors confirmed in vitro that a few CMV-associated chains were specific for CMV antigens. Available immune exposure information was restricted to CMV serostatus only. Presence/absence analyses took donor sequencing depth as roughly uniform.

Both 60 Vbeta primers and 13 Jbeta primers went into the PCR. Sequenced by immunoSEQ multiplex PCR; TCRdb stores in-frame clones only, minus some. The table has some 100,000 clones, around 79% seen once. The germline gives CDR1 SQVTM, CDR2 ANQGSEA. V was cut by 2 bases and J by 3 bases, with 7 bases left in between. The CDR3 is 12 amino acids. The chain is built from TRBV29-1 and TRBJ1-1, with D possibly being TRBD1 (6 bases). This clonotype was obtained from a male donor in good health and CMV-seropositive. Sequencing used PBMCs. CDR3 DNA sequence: TGCAGCGTTGAACCAGGGGACACTGAAGCTTTCTTT. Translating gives CSVEPGDTEAFF.